This is a list of T cell receptor beta chains from one sample in a study of cytomegalovirus exposure and HLA in healthy donors. Using immunoSEQ multiplex PCR, the repertoire was profiled, and TCRdb retains in-frame clones only, with some absent. The sample holds about 160,000 clones, about 86% seen once. Material: PBMCs. The receptors were sampled from a young woman in good health and CMV-seronegative. Both conserved end residues are part of each CDR3. A D gene is named only where the DNA matches it firmly. The listing skips clone size in some rows; elsewhere it reads once, few, many or a size class.

j_call d_call v_call clone_size cdr3_nt cdr3_aa
TRBJ1-1 . TRBV7-9 . TGTGCCAGCAGCGTCGGGAACACTGAAGCTTTCTTT CASSVGNTEAFF
TRBJ2-7 . TRBV2 . TGTGCCAGCAGTGAAGGGGCCCAGGGGATTTACGAGCAGTACTTC CASSEGAQGIYEQYF
TRBJ1-4 . TRBV5-1 once TGCGCCAGCAGGAGGGCTAATGAAAAACTGTTTTTT CASRRANEKLFF
TRBJ2-7 . TRBV28 . TGTGCCAGCAGTTTTGGGGCGGGGAGCTCCTACGAGCAGTACTTC CASSFGAGSSYEQYF
TRBJ1-4 TRBD1 TRBV30 . TGTGCCGGACAGGGATTAGCAACTAATGAAAAACTGTTTTTT CAGQGLATNEKLFF
TRBJ2-1 . TRBV7-9 . TGTGCCAGCAGCTTACTGGGGGGACCCTACAATGAGCAGTTCTTC CASSLLGGPYNEQFF
TRBJ1-4 . TRBV27 . TGTGCCAGCAGTCCCCCACGGGTAGCAACTAATGAAAAACTGTTTTTT CASSPPRVATNEKLFF
TRBJ2-3 TRBD1 TRBV5-1 . TGCGCCAGCAGCACTCTCGACAGGGGCACAGATACGCAGTATTTT CASSTLDRGTDTQYF
TRBJ2-1 TRBD1 TRBV6-5 few TGTGCCAGCAGTCGAAGACAGGGACCATCGTTCTTC CASSRRQGPSFF
TRBJ2-7 . TRBV30 . TGTGCCTCAAAAAGGGGATACGAGCAGTACTTC CASKRGYEQYF
TRBJ1-3 . TRBV29-1 . TGCAGCGTTGAGGGGGGATTTGGAAACACCATATATTTT CSVEGGFGNTIYF
TRBJ2-2 . TRBV5-6 . TGTGCCAGCACCGGGGTGGGCCTAATGAACACCGGGGAGCTGTTTTTT CASTGVGLMNTGELFF
TRBJ1-6 . TRBV4-1 . TGCGCCAGCAGCCAAGTTCAGGGCTATAATTCACCCCTCCACTTT CASSQVQGYNSPLHF
TRBJ2-2 . TRBV7-3 . TGTGCCAGCGGTCGAGACCCTATAAGGGGCGGGGAGCTGTTTTTT CASGRDPIRGGELFF
TRBJ1-2 TRBD1 TRBV5-1 . TGCGCCAGCAGACCCGGGGACAGGGGACTCTATGGCTACACCTTC CASRPGDRGLYGYTF
TRBJ1-5 TRBD1 TRBV5-4 . TGTGCCAGCAGCGCCGGACAGGGATCGGATCAGCCCCAGCATTTT CASSAGQGSDQPQHF
TRBJ2-7 . TRBV9 . TGTGCCAGCAACCCCACAGGAGCCTACGAGCAGTACTTC CASNPTGAYEQYF
TRBJ2-7 . TRBV5-1 few TGCGCCAGCAGCAGAACAGGTGACTTCTACGAGCAGTACTTC CASSRTGDFYEQYF
TRBJ2-3 . TRBV6-1 . TGTGCCAGCAGGGTCCCCCCACTCACAGATACGCAGTATTTT CASRVPPLTDTQYF
TRBJ1-1 . TRBV5-4 few TGTGCCAGCAGCTTGCCGGGAGCGAACACTGAAGCTTTCTTT CASSLPGANTEAFF
TRBJ1-1 TRBD1 TRBV5-1 . TGCGCCAGCAGCTCCAGGGGGGACATTTACACTGAAGCTTTCTTT CASSSRGDIYTEAFF
TRBJ2-7 . TRBV27 . TGTGCCAGCAGCCCAAGAAGCCCTCCCTACGAGCAGTACTTC CASSPRSPPYEQYF
TRBJ2-7 . TRBV7-2 . TGTGCCAGCAGCTCCAGGAGGGGACGGTCCTACGAGCAGTACTTC CASSSRRGRSYEQYF
TRBJ2-2 TRBD2 TRBV7-2 . TGTGCCAGCAGCCTTGGACTAGCGGGGGGCACCGGGGAGCTGTTTTTT CASSLGLAGGTGELFF
TRBJ2-3 TRBD2 TRBV7-8 . TGTGCCAGCAGCTTAATCTCTAGCGGGGAGCGCACAGATACGCAGTATTTT CASSLISSGERTDTQYF
TRBJ1-4 . TRBV19 . TGTGCCAGTAGTATTTCAGGGGATGAAAAACTGTTTTTT CASSISGDEKLFF
TRBJ1-5 . TRBV6-6 . TGTGCCAGCAGTTCCCAGATTAGCAATCAGCCCCAGCATTTT CASSSQISNQPQHF
TRBJ1-4 . TRBV19 once TGTGCCAGTAGTGGGAGGCCTCTAGGTAATGAAAAACTGTTTTTT CASSGRPLGNEKLFF
TRBJ1-2 . TRBV4-1 . TGCGCCAGCAGCCAGCCAACCCAAGGACAAGCTAACTATGGCTACACCTTC CASSQPTQGQANYGYTF
TRBJ2-7 TRBD2 TRBV6-1 . TGTGCCAGCCAGCTAGCGGGGTCCTACGAGCAGTACTTC CASQLAGSYEQYF
TRBJ2-3 . TRBV7-9 . TGTGCCAGCAGCCCTAGTACCTACTCTAGCACAGATACGCAGTATTTT CASSPSTYSSTDTQYF
TRBJ1-2 TRBD1 TRBV28 . TGTGCCAGCAGCCACGACAGGGAGGTCTGGGGCTACACCTTC CASSHDREVWGYTF
TRBJ2-1 TRBD2 TRBV5-1 . TGCGCCAGCTCCACCAGCGGGAGTATGTATGAGCAGTTCTTC CASSTSGSMYEQFF
TRBJ2-5 . TRBV28 . TGTGCCAGCAGTTTATTAGACCTGATGACAGTAGGGCCCCAAGAGACCCAGTACTTC CASSLLDLMTVGPQETQYF
TRBJ2-7 TRBD2 TRBV4-1 . TGCGCCAGCAGCCAAGGACTAGCGGGAGGGCCGGGATTCGAGCAGTACTTC CASSQGLAGGPGFEQYF
TRBJ2-3 . TRBV27 once TGTGCCAGCAGTTTAGGACTTTTATGGTATTTT CASSLGLLWYF
TRBJ1-5 TRBD1 TRBV9 . TGTGCCAGCAGCGCAAGGGGGACAGAGGAACAGCCCCAGCATTTT CASSARGTEEQPQHF
TRBJ1-2 . TRBV19 . TGTGCCAGTAGTATTGGACCCTGGGGCCTATACACCTTC CASSIGPWGLYTF
TRBJ2-7 . TRBV6-6 . TGTGCCAGCAGTTACGGGACGGGGGGCCCCGTCGAGCAGTACTTC CASSYGTGGPVEQYF
TRBJ1-2 TRBD1 TRBV6-5 . TGTGCCAGCAGTTTTTCCGGGACAGAGATCAGTGGCTACACCTTC CASSFSGTEISGYTF
TRBJ1-3 . TRBV18 . TGTGCCAGCTCACCGGGAGGATTCGGCCCTGGAAACACCATATATTTT CASSPGGFGPGNTIYF
TRBJ1-2 . TRBV28 once TGTGCCAGCAGTTTTGTAGACTTTAAGGGCTACACCTTC CASSFVDFKGYTF
TRBJ2-1 . TRBV19 . TGTGCCAGTAGTATAGGAGGTCCCTTACTCAATGAGCAGTTCTTC CASSIGGPLLNEQFF
TRBJ1-3 . TRBV7-6 . TGTGCCAGCAGCGGAGGGAGCGGAGCCGGAAACACCATATATTTT CASSGGSGAGNTIYF
TRBJ1-2 . TRBV6-5 . TGTGCCAGCAGTTACGACCCCGGGGATGGGGGCTACACCTTC CASSYDPGDGGYTF
TRBJ1-6 . TRBV6-5 . TGTGCCAGCAGCCTCAGGGTAGAGTATTCACCCCTCCACTTT CASSLRVEYSPLHF